The 10 T cell receptor beta chains below all came from one sample that was sequenced in a study of blood T cell repertoires in COVID-19 (dated by TCRdb to about 2020). Preparation of the library involved the immunoSEQ multiplex PCR assay. TCRdb mirrors the immuneACCESS table, restricted to in-frame sequences. Some clones are absent from its copies; in checked studies, under half trace to an unresolved V gene, and the reason for the others is unknown. The sample profile shows roughly 51,000 clones; about nine tenths of them were found once. The ten top clones hold approximately 5.9% of the sample. The sample was peripheral blood. The receptor set was obtained from a man in his fifties or sixties with active COVID-19.

The chain combines TRBV20-1 with TRBJ1-2; 11 nucleotides agree with TRBD1. Looked up from germline, CDR1 is DFQATT and CDR2 is SNEGSKA (reference sequence). V gave up 3 bases and J gave up 3 bases; unmatched junction bases: 6. CDR3 length: 15 amino acids. The CDR3 nucleotides are TGCAGTGCTAGTGTCGGGGGACAGGGGGACTATGGCTACACCTTC. It is translated as CSASVGGQGDYGYTF.

V gene TRBV5-5 combines with J gene TRBJ2-1, with 8 bases that match TRBD2. J lost 4 bases, V lost 4 bases, and 7 bases had no gene match. This CDR3 contains 15 residues. Germline loops: CDR1 SGHKS, CDR2 YYEKEE (reference sequence). The CDR3 loop reads CASSLELADYNEQFF. The CDR3 DNA is TGTGCCAGCAGCCTAGAACTAGCGGATTACAATGAGCAGTTCTTC.

This clone showed up just once. The rearrangement joins TRBV5-5 to TRBJ2-5, with 8 bases fitting TRBD1. The CDR3 totals 16 residues. The germline gives CDR1 SGHKS, CDR2 YYEKEE (reference sequence). The J segment lost 4 bases and the V segment lost 3 bases, leaving 11 bases of the junction unmatched. CDR3 DNA: TGTGCCAGCAGCTCGGCCGGCGGGACAGGAGGAGAGACCCAGTACTTC. This gives the protein CASSSAGGTGGETQYF.

This clone was picked up one time. V usage is TRBV3-1 (or the pseudogene TRBV3-2) and J usage is TRBJ1-5; D not certain. This CDR3 contains 17 residues. Deletions cut 1 base from V and 7 bases from J, with 20 bases between. Germline V gives CDR1 LGHDT, CDR2 YNNKEL (reference sequence). The CDR3 sequence is CASSQGEAGIFKQPQHF. The DNA of the CDR3 is TGTGCCAGCAGCCAAGGGGAGGCGGGGATTTTCAAACAGCCCCAGCATTTT.

The rearrangement uses TRBV7-6 and TRBJ2-3; D remains unclear. This CDR3 spans 14 amino acids. Germline values: CDR1 SGHVS, CDR2 FNYEAQ. Deletions cut 5 bases from V and 7 bases from J, with 16 bases between. The CDR3, as DNA: TGTGCCAGCAGCCCTAGAGGTCTGGCTAATACGCAGTATTTT. Encoded protein: CASSPRGLANTQYF.

The rearrangement joins TRBV5-6 to TRBJ2-7; 7 bases line up with TRBD1. In germline, CDR1 is SGHDT, CDR2 YYEEEE. Unmatched junction bases numbered 21, after V lost 6 bases and J lost 9 bases. This CDR3 region has 16 residues. CDR3 DNA sequence: TGTGCCAGCACCCCGAGGGGGTATAGGGGGCGATCGGCGCAGTACTTC. Its protein is CASTPRGYRGRSAQYF.

A remark on this clone: One end of the junction fails to match germline, which may point to a read error. The chain couples TRBV7-7 to TRBJ2-3; maybe TRBD1 (6 bases). The CDR3 runs 14 residues. CDR1 and CDR2 from the germline V gene are SSHAT and FNYEAQ (reference sequence). The CDR3 here is CASSRDIQGDTQYF. Written as DNA, the CDR3 is TGTGCTAGCAGCCGGGACATCCAAGGGGATACGCAGTATTTT.

The chain couples TRBV27 to TRBJ1-5; TRBD1 is a possible D gene (5 bases). Trimming removed 6 bases at V and 2 bases at J, with 11 bases between. Looked up from germline, CDR1 is MNHEY and CDR2 is SMNVEV (reference sequence). The CDR3 extends over 14 amino acids. The CDR3: CASRSLGRNQPQHF. CDR3 in DNA: TGTGCCAGCAGGTCCCTGGGGCGCAATCAGCCCCAGCATTTT.

The gene calls are TRBV21-1 and TRBJ1-3; the DNA was not used to check the table's D call, TRBD1. TRBV21-1 is shown as a pseudogene. The length of the CDR3 is 19 residues. The DNA of the CDR3 is TGTGCCAGCAGCAAAGTGCCGGGACAGCTGGTGAGCTCTGGAAACACCATATATTTT. This gives the protein CASSKVPGQLVSSGNTIYF.

This clone was seen just once. The chain has TRBV5-1 and TRBJ1-4; possibly TRBD1 for D (5 bases). Germline values: CDR1 SGHRS, CDR2 YFSETQ. V was pared by 0 bases and J by 4 bases, with 10 bases between. There are 15 residues in the CDR3. The CDR3 DNA follows: TGCGCCAGCAGCTTGGGCAGGGCTGTTAATGAAAAACTGTTTTTT. Residues: CASSLGRAVNEKLFF.